Reported below is one TCR beta chain. Its antigen is unidentified. CDR3 length: 14 amino acids. With V trimmed by 4 bases and J by 4 bases, 2 bases remained unmatched. The germline gives CDR1 MGHRA, CDR2 YSYEKL. This specimen comes from a study of T cells in localized non-small cell lung cancer. Notes on the study in general: Longer overall survival accompanied higher blood T cell density. It was uninvolved adjacent lung that showed the highest T cell clonality, exceeding tumor. Heterogeneity within the tumor remains possible, as just one region underwent sequencing.

This table comes from immunoSEQ multiplex PCR, and its TCRdb copy is limited to in-frame clones, with some not included. The profile shows approximately 49,000 clones, 77% of them singletons. The specimen comprised peripheral blood, sampled before any cancer treatment. The chain carries TRBV4-1 and TRBJ1-1; 11 bases agree with TRBD1. The clonotype originates from a man between 40 and 69 years old with stage I squamous cell lung carcinoma. The CDR3 reads CASSRGQGVTEAFF. CDR3 nucleotides: TGCGCCAGCAGCCGGGGACAGGGGGTCACTGAAGCTTTCTTT.